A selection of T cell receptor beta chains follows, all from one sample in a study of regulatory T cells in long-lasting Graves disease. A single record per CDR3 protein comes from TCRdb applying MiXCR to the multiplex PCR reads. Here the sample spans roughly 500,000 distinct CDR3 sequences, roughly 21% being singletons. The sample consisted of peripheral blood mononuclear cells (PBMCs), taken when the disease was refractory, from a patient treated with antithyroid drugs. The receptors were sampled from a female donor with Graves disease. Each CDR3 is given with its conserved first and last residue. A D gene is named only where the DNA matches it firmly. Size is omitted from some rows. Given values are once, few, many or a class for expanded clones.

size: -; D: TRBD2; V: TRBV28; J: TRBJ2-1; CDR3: CASSPPGIAGRQFF; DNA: TGTGCCAGCAGTCCCCCGGGGATAGCGGGGCGGCAGTTCTTC
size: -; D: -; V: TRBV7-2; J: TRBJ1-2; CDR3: CASRSAPRTGFYGYTF; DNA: TGTGCCAGCAGATCAGCCCCCCGTACAGGGTTTTATGGCTACACCTTC
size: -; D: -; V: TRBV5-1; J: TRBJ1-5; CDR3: CASSLAGTPNQPQHF; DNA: TGCGCCAGCAGCTTGGCCGGGACTCCCAATCAGCCCCAGCATTTT
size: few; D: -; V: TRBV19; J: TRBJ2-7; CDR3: CASSITRDREQYF; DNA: TGTGCCAGTAGTATTACCAGGGATAGAGAGCAGTACTTC
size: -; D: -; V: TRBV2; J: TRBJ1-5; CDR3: CASRIMDQPQHF; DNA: TGTGCCAGCAGGATTATGGACCAGCCCCAGCATTTT
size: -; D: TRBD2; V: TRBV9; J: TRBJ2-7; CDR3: CASSVSGGGYEQYF; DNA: TGTGCCAGCAGCGTCAGCGGGGGGGGGTACGAGCAGTACTTC
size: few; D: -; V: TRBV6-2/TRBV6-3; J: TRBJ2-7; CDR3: CASNLQGGSYEQYF; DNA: TGTGCCAGCAACCTCCAGGGGGGCTCCTACGAGCAGTACTTC
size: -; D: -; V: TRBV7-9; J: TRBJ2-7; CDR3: CASSLGSGHLFEQYF; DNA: TGTGCCAGCAGCTTAGGATCGGGACACCTTTTCGAGCAGTACTTC
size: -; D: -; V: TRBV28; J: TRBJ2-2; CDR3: CASILGGSGELFF; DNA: TGTGCCAGCATCCTAGGGGGATCCGGGGAGCTGTTTTTT
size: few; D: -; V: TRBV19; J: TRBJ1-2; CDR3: CASSTDEPRGYTF; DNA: TGTGCCAGTAGTACCGACGAACCAAGGGGCTACACCTTC
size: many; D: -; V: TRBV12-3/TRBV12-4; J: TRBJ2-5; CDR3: CASRSGARETQYF; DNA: TGTGCCAGCAGGTCCGGGGCTCGGGAGACCCAGTACTTC
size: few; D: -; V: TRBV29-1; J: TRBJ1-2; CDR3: CSVDRQNMNYGYTF; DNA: TGCAGCGTTGACCGACAGAACATGAACTATGGCTACACCTTC
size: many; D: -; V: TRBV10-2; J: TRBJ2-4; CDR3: CASSESAVNIQYF; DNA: TGCGCCAGCAGTGAGTCCGCCGTGAACATTCAGTACTTC
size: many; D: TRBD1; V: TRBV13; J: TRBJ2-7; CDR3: CASSFRDRELYEQYF; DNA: TGTGCCAGCAGCTTCAGGGACAGGGAACTTTACGAGCAGTACTTC
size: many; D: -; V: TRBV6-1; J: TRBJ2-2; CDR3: CASGSVNTGELFF; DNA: TGTGCCAGCGGGAGCGTGAACACCGGGGAGCTGTTTTTT
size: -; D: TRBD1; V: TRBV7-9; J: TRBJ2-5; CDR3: CASSSGQGGIRETQYF; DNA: TGTGCCAGCAGCTCGGGACAGGGGGGCATTCGAGAGACCCAGTACTTC
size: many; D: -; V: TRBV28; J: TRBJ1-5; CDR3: CASSRLRGGDQPQHF; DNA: TGTGCCAGCAGCCGATTAAGGGGGGGCGATCAGCCCCAGCATTTT
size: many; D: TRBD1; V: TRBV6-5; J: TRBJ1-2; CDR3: CASSYGGTATNYGYTF; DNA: TGTGCCAGCAGTTACGGAGGGACAGCGACTAACTATGGCTACACCTTC
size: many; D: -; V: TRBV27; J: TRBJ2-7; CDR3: CASSLWGGREQYF; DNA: TGTGCCAGCAGTTTATGGGGAGGACGGGAGCAGTACTTC
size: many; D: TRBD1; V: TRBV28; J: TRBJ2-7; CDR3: CASSLGPGTGLYEQYF; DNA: TGTGCCAGCAGTTTGGGCCCCGGGACAGGCCTATACGAGCAGTACTTC
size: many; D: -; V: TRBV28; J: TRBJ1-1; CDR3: CASRLPGSTEAFF; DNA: TGTGCCAGCAGACTCCCAGGGAGCACTGAAGCTTTCTTT
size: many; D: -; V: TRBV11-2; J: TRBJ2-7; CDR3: CASSLESGSYEQYF; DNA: TGTGCCAGCAGCTTAGAGTCGGGATCCTACGAGCAGTACTTC
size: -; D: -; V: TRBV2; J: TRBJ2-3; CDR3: CASSKDRYSTDTQYF; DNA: TGTGCCAGCAGTAAGGACCGATATAGCACAGATACGCAGTATTTT
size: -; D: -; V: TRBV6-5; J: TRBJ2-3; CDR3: CASSSVTTDTQYF; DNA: TGTGCCAGCAGTTCGGTGACTACAGATACGCAGTATTTT
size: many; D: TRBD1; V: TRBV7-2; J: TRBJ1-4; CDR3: CASSLHRGNEKLFF; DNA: TGTGCCAGCAGCTTACACAGGGGGAATGAAAAACTGTTTTTT
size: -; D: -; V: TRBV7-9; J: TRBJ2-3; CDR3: CASSLAPERPADTQYF; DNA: TGTGCCAGCAGCTTAGCTCCAGAGAGGCCGGCAGATACGCAGTATTTT
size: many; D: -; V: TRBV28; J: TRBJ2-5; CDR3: CASSPRQTYQETQYF; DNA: TGTGCCAGCAGTCCACGACAGACGTACCAAGAGACCCAGTACTTC
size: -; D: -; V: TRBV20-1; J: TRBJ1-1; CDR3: CSASLRVNTEAFF; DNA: TGCAGTGCTAGTTTGAGGGTGAACACTGAAGCTTTCTTT
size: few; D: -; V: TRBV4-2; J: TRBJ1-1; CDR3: CASSQDVQGTEAFF; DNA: TGTGCCAGCAGCCAAGATGTACAGGGAACTGAAGCTTTCTTT
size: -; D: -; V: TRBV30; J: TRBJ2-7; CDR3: CAWNAGNYEQYF; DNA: TGTGCCTGGAATGCAGGGAACTACGAGCAGTACTTC
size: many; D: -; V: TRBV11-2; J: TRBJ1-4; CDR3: CASSLAATVTNEKLFF; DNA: TGTGCCAGCAGCCTGGCGGCGACAGTCACTAATGAAAAACTGTTTTTT
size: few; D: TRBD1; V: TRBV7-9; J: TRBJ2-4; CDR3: CASSPDRGRDFKNIQYF; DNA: TGTGCCAGCAGCCCCGACAGGGGGCGCGACTTCAAAAACATTCAGTACTTC
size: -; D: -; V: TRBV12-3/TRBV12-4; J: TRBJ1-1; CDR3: CASSLGRIYEAFF; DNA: TGTGCCAGCAGTTTGGGCAGAATCTATGAAGCTTTCTTT
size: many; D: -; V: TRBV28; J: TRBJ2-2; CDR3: CASSFGGTTGELFF; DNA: TGTGCCAGCAGTTTTGGCGGAACCACCGGGGAGCTGTTTTTT
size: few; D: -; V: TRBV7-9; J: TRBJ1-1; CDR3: CASSYVGGPIEAFF; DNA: TGTGCCAGCAGCTATGTGGGCGGACCGATTGAAGCTTTCTTT